These 9 T cell receptor beta chains originate from one sample sequenced in a study of T cells after yellow fever vaccination. Using its own MiXCR run on the 5' RACE reads, TCRdb lists one record per CDR3 protein. The sample records under 550,000 distinct CDR3 sequences, 20% to 25% being singletons. The sequences come from PBMCs, collected about 21 days after the first yellow fever vaccination. These receptors originate from a man aged 18-30 years who received the YFV17D yellow fever vaccine.

V and J are TRBV9 and TRBJ2-3, with 8 bases matching TRBD1. The CDR3 loop spans 15 amino acids. The ends lost 2 bases at V and 2 bases at J; junction bases unmatched: 4. The V gene's germline CDR1 is SGDLS and CDR2 YYNGEE. CDR3 sequence (DNA): TGTGCCAGCAGCGTCGACAGGGGCCACACAGATACGCAGTATTTT. This sequence encodes CASSVDRGHTDTQYF.

The rearrangement links TRBV7-2 to TRBJ1-1, with D unclear. CDR3 length equals 12 residues. In germline, CDR1 is SGHTA, CDR2 FQGNSA. Trimming removed 7 bases at V and 8 bases at J, with 14 bases between. The chain's CDR3 is CASIPRAQEAFF. The CDR3 DNA reads as TGTGCCAGCATCCCCCGGGCACAGGAAGCTTTCTTT.

The chain links TRBV5-1 to TRBJ2-3, with TRBD1 as a possible D gene (6 bases). V was trimmed by 7 bases and J by 4 bases, leaving 16 bases between them. Germline V gene lookup returns CDR1 SGHRS and CDR2 YFSETQ. This CDR3 has 14 amino acids. The CDR3 DNA reads TGCGCCAGCTTCCAGGGGATGAGGTCAGATACGCAGTATTTT. It encodes CASFQGMRSDTQYF.

In this sample, this clonotype turned up many times. The chain combines TRBV5-1 with TRBJ1-4; D not certain. The V end lost 0 bases, the J end lost 2 bases, and 8 bases lay between the germline ends. The CDR3 has 15 residues. The germline V gene encodes CDR1 SGHRS and CDR2 YFSETQ. Here the CDR3 DNA reads TGCGCCAGCAGCTTGGCCGGATCGACTAATGAAAAACTGTTTTTT. Translated, it gives CASSLAGSTNEKLFF.

This clonotype was found a few times. The chain joins TRBV6-1 to TRBJ2-6; D may be TRBD2 (6 bases). CDR1 and CDR2 (germline): MNHNS, SASEGT. The CDR3 extends over 17 amino acids. V was cut by 5 bases and J by 0 bases, with 14 bases left in between. The CDR3 DNA sequence: TGTGCCAGCAGTCAGAACTTCGGGGGCTCTGGGGCCAACGTCCTGACTTTC. Residues: CASSQNFGGSGANVLTF.

To note about this clonotype: At one boundary the junction diverges from the germline segment, which might be a read error. The chain has TRBV5-1 and TRBJ2-5, with 8 positions matching TRBD2. This CDR3 spans 12 amino acids. Germline V gene sequence: CDR1 SGHRS, CDR2 YFSETQ. CDR3 amino acids: CASSPVGGGPHF. The CDR3 region has the DNA TGCGCCAGCAGCCCAGTGGGCGGGGGGCCCCACTTC.

The V and J genes are TRBV6-1 and TRBJ1-1, with D maybe TRBD1 (6 bases). Deletions cut 6 bases from V and 1 base from J, with 12 bases between. Germline lookup yields CDR1 MNHNS and CDR2 SASEGT. The CDR3 covers 14 residues. Here the CDR3 DNA reads TGTGCCAGCAGGACACAGGGAGGGAACACTGAAGCTTTCTTT. It yields the protein CASRTQGGNTEAFF.

This clonotype was counted a few times. The chain links TRBV24-1 to TRBJ2-3, with D possibly matching TRBD2 (5 bases). CDR1 and CDR2 from the germline V gene are KGHDR and SFDVKD. With 2 bases removed from V and 2 bases from J, the gap between germline ends came to 13 bases. This CDR3 has 16 amino acids. The CDR3 here is CATSDSGSGYTDTQYF. The DNA of the CDR3 is TGTGCCACCAGTGATTCGGGGAGCGGATACACAGATACGCAGTATTTT.

A few counts support this clonotype. The chain uses TRBV5-5 and TRBJ1-1; possible D gene TRBD1, 6 bases. In germline, CDR1 is SGHKS, CDR2 YYEKEE (reference sequence). The V end was cut by 0 bases, the J end by 0 bases, with 9 bases between. This CDR3 spans 15 amino acids. The CDR3 bases are TGTGCCAGCAGCTTGGTACAGGGCATGAACACTGAAGCTTTCTTT. Protein: CASSLVQGMNTEAFF.